A single sample is the source of the 17 T cell receptor beta chains below, sequenced in a study of blood T cell repertoires in COVID-19. The data were produced by immunoSEQ multiplex PCR, yet TCRdb's version contains in-frame clones alone and is incomplete. The sample lists over 200,000 clones; roughly 80% were seen once. The sample consisted of peripheral blood. These receptor sequences come from a woman aged 70-85 years with active or convalescent COVID-19.

The rearrangement uses TRBV27 and TRBJ1-2; 7 bases agree with TRBD1. Germline assignment: CDR1 MNHEY and CDR2 SMNVEV (reference sequence). The length of the CDR3 is 16 residues. Trimming cost V 5 bases and J 2 bases; bases outside gene matches: 11. The CDR3 nucleotides are TGTGCCAGCAGTCGACAATCCACAGGGGCGAACTATGGCTACACCTTC. Protein: CASSRQSTGANYGYTF.

The chain couples TRBV7-6 to TRBJ2-5; TRBD1 matches 9 bases. The CDR3 loop spans 17 amino acids. The J segment lost 2 bases and the V segment lost 5 bases, leaving 12 bases of the junction unmatched. Germline V CDR1 and CDR2: SGHVS, FNYEAQ. The CDR3 nucleotides are TGTGCCAGCAGCCACACTGCCGCGACAGGGGGACAAGAGACCCAGTACTTC. Translated, it gives CASSHTAATGGQETQYF.

The V gene is TRBV7-2, the J gene TRBJ2-1, with D possibly being TRBD1 (5 bases). The germline V gene has CDR1 SGHTA and CDR2 FQGNSA. This CDR3 contains 12 residues. Trimming pared 4 bases from V and 14 bases from J, leaving 15 bases between. The CDR3 loop reads CASSSTDRSEFF. The CDR3, as DNA: TGTGCCAGCAGCTCGACAGATAGGTCGGAGTTCTTC.

V is TRBV30 and J is TRBJ2-1; no definite D call. In germline, CDR1 is GTSNPN, CDR2 SVGIG (reference sequence). The V end lost 5 bases, the J end lost 6 bases, and 14 bases lay between the germline ends. The CDR3 covers 13 residues. The CDR3 DNA sequence: TGTGCCTGGTGCAAGACTGCGCCCAATGAGCAGTTCTTC. Translating it yields CAWCKTAPNEQFF.

The rearrangement uses TRBV5-4 and TRBJ2-3; TRBD2 agrees at 15 bases. Germline CDR1 reads SGHNT; CDR2 reads YYREEE (reference sequence). The V and J ends lost 5 bases and 3 bases, in that order; junction bases with no gene match: 10. The CDR3 is made up of 18 amino acids. CDR3 nucleotides: TGTGCCAGCAGGGTCGGCATGGGGACTAGCGGGAGGACAGATACGCAGTATTTT. Amino acid sequence: CASRVGMGTSGRTDTQYF. Using reference TRBV5-4 and TRBJ2-3 for the parts outside the CDR3, the full variable domain is ETGVTQSPTHLIKTRGQQVTLRCSSQSGHNTVSWYQQALGQGPQFIFQYYREEENGRGNFPPRFSGLQFPNYSSELNVNALELDDSALYLCASRVGMGTSGRTDTQYFGPGTRLTVL.

This chain connects TRBV18 to TRBJ1-2; 7 bases match TRBD1. CDR1 is KGHSH and CDR2 is LQKENI in the germline V gene. CDR3 length: 16 residues. Trimming at V came to 0 bases and at J to 1 base, leaving 5 bases not matched to a gene. The CDR3 coding sequence is TGTGCCAGCTCACCACCGGGACAGAATTATAACTATGGCTACACCTTC. This codes for CASSPPGQNYNYGYTF.

The J gene is TRBJ2-7, the V gene TRBV28; the match to TRBD2 covers 10 bases. CDR1 and CDR2 from the germline V gene are MDHEN and SYDVKM. The ends lost 6 bases at V and 6 bases at J; junction bases unmatched: 8. This CDR3 has 14 residues. CDR3 DNA: TGTGCCAGCAGCTTTAGCGGGAGGAACGGCGAGCAGTACTTC. As protein: CASSFSGRNGEQYF.

This chain uses TRBV7-8 with TRBJ2-2, with TRBD1 matching 8 bases. The CDR3 extends over 16 amino acids. The trim removed 8 bases at V and 0 bases at J, leaving 8 bases unmatched. Germline lookup yields CDR1 SGHVS and CDR2 FQNEAQ. Here the CDR3 reads CASGDRGQPNTGELFF. In DNA form, the CDR3 reads TGTGCCAGCGGAGACAGGGGCCAGCCGAACACCGGGGAGCTGTTTTTT.

As to this clone: It is unclear where the CDR3 begins or ends on the DNA, so no DNA is shown, and the CDR3 is as TCRdb lists it. This chain connects TRBV12-3 or TRBV12-4 to TRBJ2-7; the D call TRBD1 from the table was never checked on the DNA. The CDR3 length is 12 residues, termini included. This chain's CDR3 is CASSFGVGQGSF.

Note on this clone: This sample includes further DNA sequences coding for the same CDR3. The V and J genes are TRBV11-3 and TRBJ1-1; the D is unclear. The V end was cut by 3 bases, the J end by 5 bases, with 10 bases between. Germline-derived CDR1 and CDR2 are SGHNT and YENEEA. There are 13 residues in the CDR3. CDR3 residues: CASSLEGWTEAFF. Written as DNA, the CDR3 is TGTGCCAGCAGCTTGGAGGGTTGGACTGAAGCTTTCTTT. Filled out from reference TRBV11-3 and TRBJ1-1, the complete variable domain reads EAGVVQSPRYKIIEKKQPVAFWCNPISGHNTLYWYLQNLGQGPELLIRYENEEAVDDSQLPKDRFSAERLKGVDSTLKIQPAELGDSAVYLCASSLEGWTEAFFGQGTRLTVV.

The chain recombines TRBV9 with TRBJ2-2; no reliable D call. The V gene's germline CDR1 is SGDLS and CDR2 YYNGEE. With 0 bases removed from V and 4 bases from J, the gap between germline ends came to 4 bases. The length of the CDR3 is 13 residues. The CDR3 reads CASSVASTGELFF. For the CDR3, the DNA is TGTGCCAGCAGCGTAGCGAGCACCGGGGAGCTGTTTTTT.

In its sample, this clone was seen once. The chain uses TRBV5-1 and TRBJ2-1, with TRBD2 as a possible D gene (5 bases). Looked up from germline, CDR1 is SGHRS and CDR2 is YFSETQ. The CDR3 sequence is 13 residues long. V was trimmed by 4 bases and J by 5 bases, leaving 10 bases between them. The DNA of the CDR3 is TGCGCCAGCAGCCTAATGACTAACAATGAGCAGTTCTTC. Translation gives CASSLMTNNEQFF.

The V gene is TRBV18, the J gene TRBJ2-2; D may be TRBD2 (5 bases). The CDR3 spans 16 residues. Trimming shortened V by 2 bases and J by 5 bases, and 15 bases separated the two germline ends. The germline CDR1 and CDR2 sequences are KGHSH and LQKENI. CDR3 sequence (DNA): TGTGCCAGCTCACCAGGCCCGGAACGAGGGACCGGGGAGCTGTTTTTT. Amino acid sequence: CASSPGPERGTGELFF.

J is TRBJ2-3 and V is TRBV27, with D possibly being TRBD2 (5 bases). V shed 6 bases and J shed 4 bases, with 14 bases lying between them. This CDR3 is built from 14 residues. Per the germline V gene, CDR1 is MNHEY and CDR2 is SMNVEV (reference sequence). CDR3 region: CASRPTTFPDTQYF. The CDR3, as DNA: TGTGCCAGCAGACCGACTACATTCCCAGATACGCAGTATTTT.

This clone was seen once. The rearrangement uses TRBV7-2 and TRBJ1-6; D is ambiguous. Germline V lookup: CDR1 SGHTA, CDR2 FQGNSA. With 2 bases removed from V and 7 bases from J, the gap between germline ends came to 12 bases. The CDR3 runs 15 residues. The CDR3 region is CASSLQRPENSPLHF. The CDR3 DNA reads as TGTGCCAGCAGCTTACAGCGGCCTGAGAATTCACCCCTCCACTTT.

This chain links TRBV30 with TRBJ2-1; 10 nucleotides match TRBD1. This CDR3 is built from 13 residues. CDR1 and CDR2 from the germline V gene are GTSNPN and SVGIG (reference sequence). V gave up 5 bases and J gave up 9 bases; unmatched junction bases: 7. The CDR3 sequence: CAWRDRGEGEQFF. The CDR3 bases are TGTGCCTGGCGGGACAGGGGAGAGGGTGAGCAGTTCTTC. Using reference TRBV30 and TRBJ2-1 for the parts outside the CDR3, the full variable domain is SQTIHQWPATLVQPVGSPLSLECTVEGTSNPNLYWYRQAAGRGLQLLFYSVGIGQISSEVPQNLSASRPQDRQFILSSKKLLLSDSGFYLCAWRDRGEGEQFFGPGTRLTVL.

The chain carries TRBV19 and TRBJ2-1; TRBD2 might be the D (6 bases). The CDR3 totals 14 residues. Trimming took 6 bases from V and 5 from J, leaving 14 bases between them. CDR1 is LNHDA and CDR2 is SQIVND in the germline V gene (reference sequence). CDR3 coding DNA: TGTGCCAGTAGGGAAGTGACGGGAGACAATGAGCAGTTCTTC. Translated: CASREVTGDNEQFF.